Included here is one TCR beta chain sequence, with context. The data were obtained in a study of blood T cell repertoires in COVID-19. Assay used: immunoSEQ multiplex PCR; TCRdb lists only in-frame clones, some missing. The sample has 200,000 or so clones; around 89% are singletons. The CDR3 has 13 residues. The germline V gene encodes CDR1 SGHNT and CDR2 YYREEE (reference sequence). Trimming left V 4 bases short and J 5 bases short, with 13 bases between. Sequencing was performed on PBMCs or T cells enriched from blood (not recorded which). The TCR was taken from a woman aged 18-30 years who had recovered from COVID-19. The chain recombines TRBV5-4 with TRBJ2-7, with a possible D match to TRBD1 (6 bases). CDR3 residues: CASSPTGTHEQYF. CDR3 in DNA: TGTGCCAGCAGCCCAACAGGGACCCACGAGCAGTACTTC. Combining the CDR3 with reference TRBV5-4 and TRBJ2-7 gives the whole variable domain ETGVTQSPTHLIKTRGQQVTLRCSSQSGHNTVSWYQQALGQGPQFIFQYYREEENGRGNFPPRFSGLQFPNYSSELNVNALELDDSALYLCASSPTGTHEQYFGPGTRLTVT.